This T cell receptor beta chain was identified during a study of cytomegalovirus exposure and HLA in healthy donors. Study in general: Sequencing of some 190 million T cells in an earlier analysis found more than 100 million unique TCR beta sequences. As released early, the data held 80 million to 90 million unique TCRs from HLA-typed donors. Study-wide points: Later analysis showed TCR association rates varying by HLA locus, highest for DRB1 and lowest for HLA-C. Using the classifier, cytomegalovirus status was reportedly diagnosed with high specificity and sensitivity.

In the case of this clone: What it binds is unknown.

The CDR3 sequence is 13 residues long. Trimming cost V 4 bases and J 3 bases, with 8 bases left between them. The germline V gene encodes CDR1 SGDLS and CDR2 YYNGEE. This PCR relied on a set of 60 Vbeta primers and 13 Jbeta primers. The protocol was immunoSEQ multiplex PCR, while the TCRdb copy is restricted to in-frame clones and leaves out a portion. The data hold 130,000 or so clones, with less than 90% observed a single time. The sequencing input was PBMCs. This clonotype was obtained from a man aged 40-55 years in good health and CMV-seronegative. The chain is built from TRBV9 and TRBJ2-1; D possibly corresponds to TRBD2 (5 bases). The CDR3 protein is CASSSGDYNEQFF. The CDR3 coding sequence is TGTGCCAGCAGCTCCGGGGACTACAATGAGCAGTTCTTC.